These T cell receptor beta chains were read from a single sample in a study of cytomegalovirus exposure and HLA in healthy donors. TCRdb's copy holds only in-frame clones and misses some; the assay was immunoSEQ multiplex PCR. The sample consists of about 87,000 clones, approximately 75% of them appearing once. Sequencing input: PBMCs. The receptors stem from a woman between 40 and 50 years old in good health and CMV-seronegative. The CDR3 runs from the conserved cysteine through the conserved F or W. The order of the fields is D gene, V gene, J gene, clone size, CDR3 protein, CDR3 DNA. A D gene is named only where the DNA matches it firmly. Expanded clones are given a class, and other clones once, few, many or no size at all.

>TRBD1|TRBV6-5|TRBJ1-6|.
CASSYGVRGSNSPLNF
TGTGCCAGCAGTTATGGGGTCAGGGGGTCAAATTCACCCCTCAACTTT
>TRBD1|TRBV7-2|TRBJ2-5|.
CASSLEQTGWGRQETQYF
TGTGCCAGCAGCTTAGAACAGACAGGGTGGGGCCGCCAAGAGACCCAGTACTTC
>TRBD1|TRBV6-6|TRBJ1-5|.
CASSPGTADNQPQNF
TGTGCCAGCAGTCCCGGGACAGCTGACAATCAGCCCCAGAATTTT
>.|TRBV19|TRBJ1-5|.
CASSIPGADNQPQHF
TGTGCCAGTAGTATTCCAGGGGCGGACAATCAGCCCCAGCATTTT
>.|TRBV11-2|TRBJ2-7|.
CASSLGGLARYEQYF
TGTGCCAGCAGCTTGGGGGGTCTAGCTCGGTACGAGCAGTACTTC
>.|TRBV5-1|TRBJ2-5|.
CASSRIRGYQETQYF
TGCGCCAGCAGCAGAATAAGGGGGTACCAAGAGACCCAGTACTTC
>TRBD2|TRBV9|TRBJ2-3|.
CASSEGLASSTDTQYF
TGTGCCAGCAGCGAGGGACTAGCGTCTAGCACAGATACGCAGTATTTT
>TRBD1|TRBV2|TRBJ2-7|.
CASSYDRGRYEQYF
TGTGCCAGCAGTTACGACAGGGGGAGGTACGAGCAGTACTTC
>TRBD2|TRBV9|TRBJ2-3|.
CASSVVPSGEPDTQYF
TGTGCCAGCAGCGTAGTTCCCAGCGGGGAACCAGATACGCAGTATTTT
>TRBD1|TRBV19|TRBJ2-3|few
CASRDRGKADTQYF
TGTGCCAGTCGGGACAGGGGGAAAGCAGATACGCAGTATTTT
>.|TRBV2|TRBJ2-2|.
CASFDRKKATGELFF
TGTGCCAGCTTTGACAGGAAGAAGGCCACCGGGGAGCTGTTTTTT
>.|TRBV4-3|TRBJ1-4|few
CASSSDIGLNEKLFF
TGCGCCAGCAGCTCCGACATCGGACTTAATGAAAAACTGTTTTTT
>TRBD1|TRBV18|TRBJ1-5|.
CASSPETGRTQPQHF
TGTGCCAGCTCACCAGAGACAGGGAGAACTCAGCCCCAGCATTTT
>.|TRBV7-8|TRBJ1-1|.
CASSLRPGESNTEAFF
TGTGCCAGCAGCTTAAGGCCAGGGGAGTCGAACACTGAAGCTTTCTTT
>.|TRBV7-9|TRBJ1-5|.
CASTEGSHQPQHF
TGTGCCAGCACCGAGGGATCCCATCAGCCCCAGCATTTT
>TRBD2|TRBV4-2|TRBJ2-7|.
CASSQALAGGYEQYF
TGTGCCAGCAGCCAGGCCCTAGCGGGGGGTTACGAGCAGTACTTC
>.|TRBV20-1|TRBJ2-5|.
CSGGLLETQYF
TGCAGTGGGGGACTGTTGGAGACCCAGTACTTC
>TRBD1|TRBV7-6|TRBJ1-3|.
CASRPGTGWNTIYF
TGTGCCAGCAGACCCGGGACAGGGTGGAACACCATATATTTT
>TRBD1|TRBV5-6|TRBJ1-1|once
CASSLGVTGGGRTEAFF
TGTGCCAGCAGCTTGGGCGTGACAGGGGGCGGAAGGACTGAAGCTTTCTTT
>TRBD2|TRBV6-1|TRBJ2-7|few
CASSGGGYKFYEQYF
TGTGCCAGCAGTGGCGGGGGGTACAAGTTCTACGAGCAGTACTTC
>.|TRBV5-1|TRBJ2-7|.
CASSLAGGDSYEQYF
TGCGCCAGCAGCTTGGCTGGGGGCGACTCCTACGAGCAGTACTTC
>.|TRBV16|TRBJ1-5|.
CASSQSKQQGGQPQHF
TGTGCCAGCAGCCAATCCAAACAACAGGGCGGCCAGCCCCAGCATTTT
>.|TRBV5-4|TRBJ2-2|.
CASSATGGTGELFF
TGTGCCAGCAGCGCCACAGGTGGGACCGGGGAGCTGTTTTTT
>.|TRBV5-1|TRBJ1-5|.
CASSLDSRNQPQHF
TGCGCCAGCAGCTTAGACAGCCGGAATCAGCCCCAGCATTTT
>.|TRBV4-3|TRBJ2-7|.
CASSQGSGGDEQYF
TGCGCCAGCAGCCAAGGCTCTGGCGGTGACGAGCAGTACTTC
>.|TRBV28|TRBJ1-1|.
CASSLFRGSTEAFF
TGTGCCAGCAGTTTATTCAGAGGGAGCACTGAAGCTTTCTTT
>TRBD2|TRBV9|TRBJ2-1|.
CASSRSGSYNEQFF
TGTGCCAGCAGCAGAAGCGGGAGTTACAATGAGCAGTTCTTC
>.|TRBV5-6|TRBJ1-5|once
CASSSRGNQPQNF
TGTGCCAGCAGCTCAAGGGGGAATCAGCCCCAGAATTTT
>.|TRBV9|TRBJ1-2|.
CASSGDVRGSGYTF
TGTGCCAGCAGTGGGGACGTTCGGGGGAGTGGCTACACCTTC
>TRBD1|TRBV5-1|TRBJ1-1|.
CASSLETGVEAFF
TGCGCCAGCAGCTTGGAGACAGGGGTTGAAGCTTTCTTT
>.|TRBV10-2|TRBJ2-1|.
CASRPTGSYNEQFF
TGCGCCAGCCGCCCCACAGGATCCTACAATGAGCAGTTCTTC
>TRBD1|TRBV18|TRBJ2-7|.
CASSPDRVGEQYF
TGTGCCAGCTCACCCGACAGGGTAGGGGAGCAGTACTTC
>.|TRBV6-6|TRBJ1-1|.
CASSYYQGGAEAFF
TGTGCCAGCAGTTACTACCAGGGAGGCGCTGAAGCTTTCTTT
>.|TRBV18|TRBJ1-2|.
CASSPPSRAYGYTF
TGTGCCAGCTCACCTCCTTCCAGGGCCTATGGCTACACCTTC
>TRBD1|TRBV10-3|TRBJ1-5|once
CAISGQMTGNNQPQNF
TGTGCCATCAGTGGACAAATGACAGGGAACAATCAGCCCCAGAATTTT
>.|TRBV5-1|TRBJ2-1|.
CASSLEGGSFSYNEQFF
TGCGCCAGCAGCTTGGAGGGGGGGTCTTTCTCCTACAATGAGCAGTTCTTC
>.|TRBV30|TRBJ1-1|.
CAWSRYMNTEAFF
TGTGCCTGGAGTAGATACATGAACACTGAAGCTTTCTTT
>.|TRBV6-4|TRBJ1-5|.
CASSDRGGDGNQPQHF
TGTGCCAGCAGTGACCGCGGGGGGGATGGCAATCAGCCCCAGCATTTT
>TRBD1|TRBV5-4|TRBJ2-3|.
CASSQKGADTQYF
TGTGCCAGCAGCCAGAAGGGGGCGGATACGCAGTATTTT
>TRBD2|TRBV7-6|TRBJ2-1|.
CASSSAGGLTYNEQFF
TGTGCCAGCAGCTCAGCGGGGGGACTCACTTACAATGAGCAGTTCTTC
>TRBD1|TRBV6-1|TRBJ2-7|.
CANSAGTGGSYEQYF
TGTGCCAATTCCGCCGGGACAGGGGGCTCCTACGAGCAGTACTTC
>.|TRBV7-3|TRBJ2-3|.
CASSLTLTSDDTQYF
TGTGCCAGCAGCTTAACGTTAACTAGTGATGATACGCAGTATTTT
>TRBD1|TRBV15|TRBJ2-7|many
CATRGTGGQGNEQYF
TGTGCCACCAGGGGGACAGGGGGACAAGGGAACGAGCAGTACTTC
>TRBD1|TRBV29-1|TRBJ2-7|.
CSATKTGTGYEQYF
TGCAGCGCCACGAAAACCGGGACAGGGTACGAGCAGTACTTC
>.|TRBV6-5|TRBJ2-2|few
CASKTWGEELFF
TGTGCCAGCAAGACCTGGGGGGAGGAGCTGTTTTTT
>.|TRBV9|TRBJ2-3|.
CASSAGGAGAVDTQYF
TGTGCCAGCAGCGCTGGCGGGGCGGGGGCAGTGGATACGCAGTATTTT
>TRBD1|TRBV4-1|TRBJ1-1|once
CASSHSTGWMNTEAFF
TGCGCCAGCAGCCACTCGACAGGGTGGATGAACACTGAAGCTTTCTTT
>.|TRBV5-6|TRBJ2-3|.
CASSFPGRPDTQYF
TGTGCCAGCAGCTTCCCCGGGAGACCAGATACGCAGTATTTT
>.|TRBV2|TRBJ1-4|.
CASLTRPRGTNEKLFF
TGTGCCAGCCTGACCAGGCCCCGGGGAACTAATGAAAAACTGTTTTTT
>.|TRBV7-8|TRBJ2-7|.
CASSLSAYEQYF
TGTGCCAGCAGCTTATCTGCCTACGAGCAGTACTTC